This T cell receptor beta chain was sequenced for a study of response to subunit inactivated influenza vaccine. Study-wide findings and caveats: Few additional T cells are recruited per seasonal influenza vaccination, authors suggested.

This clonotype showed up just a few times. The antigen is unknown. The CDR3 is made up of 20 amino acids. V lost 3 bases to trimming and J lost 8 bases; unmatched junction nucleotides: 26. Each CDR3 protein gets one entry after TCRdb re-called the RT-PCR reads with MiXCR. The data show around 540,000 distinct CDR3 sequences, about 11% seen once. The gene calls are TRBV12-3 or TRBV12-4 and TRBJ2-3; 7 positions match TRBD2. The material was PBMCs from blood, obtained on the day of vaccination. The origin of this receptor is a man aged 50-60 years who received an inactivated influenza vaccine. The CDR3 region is CASSFTVPAVVERDKGTQYF. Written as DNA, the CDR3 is TGTGCCAGCAGTTTCACGGTCCCGGCGGTTGTGGAGCGGGATAAGGGTACGCAGTATTTT.